This paragraph reports one T cell receptor (beta chain). Its antigen remains unidentified. The data were obtained in a study of cytomegalovirus exposure and HLA in healthy donors. Donors consisted of healthy bone marrow donors. Study-wide findings and caveats: The later analysis indicated that the majority of CMV-associated TCR beta chains appeared HLA-restricted. Productive status was seen about 90% or about 30% of the time for most TCR beta V segments in an earlier analysis.

With 60 Vbeta and 13 Jbeta primers, the PCR was carried out. TCRdb keeps only in-frame clones here, not all; method: immunoSEQ multiplex PCR. Of 65,000 or so clones listed, around four fifths are singletons. The CDR3 spans 13 residues. The ends were cut back, 1 base at V and 5 bases at J, with 9 bases in the middle. Germline V gene sequence: CDR1 SGHRS, CDR2 YFSETQ. This chain joins TRBV5-1 and TRBJ2-5; tentatively, D is TRBD1 (6 bases). The clonotype comes from a girl under 18 in good health and CMV-seropositive. The sample taken for sequencing was PBMCs. Written as DNA, the CDR3 is TGCGCCAGCAGCTTGCCAGGGGCGGAGACCCAGTACTTC. It yields the protein CASSLPGAETQYF.